This T cell receptor (beta chain) was identified during a study of T cells after yellow fever vaccination (dated by TCRdb to between 2018 and 2021). Study-level background: The SMART-Seq v4 Ultra Low Input RNA kit was used to prepare libraries from fractions with low cell numbers. Bulk TCR alpha and beta repertoires were sequenced longitudinally to track T-cell clones before and after primary and booster YFV17D yellow fever vaccination. Two healthy male donors, one aged 18 to 29 and one aged 30 to 39 years, made up the cohort. Blood was collected at multiple timepoints before and after primary and secondary immunization, and bulk PBMC replicates and cell subsets were isolated.

This clonotype was seen ten or more times. The antigen it recognizes is unknown. The sample holds no much larger clone one base away, and base qualities are not on file. The CDR3 numbers 13 residues from cysteine through phenylalanine. CDR3 DNA is the only sequence kept; it has 39 bases, read in frame from the first base. CDR1 and CDR2 are drawn from the germline V gene (reference sequence): DFQATT, SNEGSKA. The germline ends are 9 bases apart after V is trimmed by 4 bases and J by 0 bases. TCR cDNA was synthesized by 5'RACE template switching, which introduced a universal primer site and unique molecular identifiers. cDNA synthesis was primed from both the TCR alpha and TCR beta constant segments. Libraries were amplified in two PCR steps, with sample barcodes and sequencing adapters added in the second step. Libraries were sequenced on Illumina HiSeq 2500 (2x100 bp) or NovaSeq (2x150 bp). On the study's bioinformatics: Demultiplexing of reads and collapsing into UMI consensus sequences were performed with MIGEC, and V(D)J alignment was carried out with MiXCR. Vaccine-responding clonotypes were identified with edgeR using replicate PBMC samples, with FDR below 0.01 and a log2 fold change above 5 up to day 15 being required. Each bulk clonotype received a CD4 or CD8 identity based on whether the sequenced CD4 or CD8 repertoire contained that clonotype at higher abundance. TCRdb ran its own pipeline on the public reads, namely fastp trimming at Q25 and MiXCR clone calling, and kept in-frame beta chains. Records with the same CDR3 protein are collapsed into one entry carrying the most frequent genes and DNA. None of the V and J calls come from the authors' own analysis; TCRdb made them. The sample yields 65,000 to 70,000 distinct CDR3 sequences; around 6.2% were counted once. The leading ten clones occupy over 2% of the sample.

Overall results and qualifications from the work: A small share of clonotypes was detected in both CD4 and CD8 compartments, with the overlap likely arising from convergent recombination. Because the study included only a couple of donors, the extent to which the findings can be generalized is limited. FACS-sorted repertoires could contain abundant contaminating clonotypes from the bulk population, so computational filtering was required. Compared with the primary T-cell response, the secondary T-cell response was weaker but faster, peaking on day 5 rather than day 15. After the booster, most clones that had expanded after primary vaccination were detected again (around 96% of CD4 and over 75% of CD8), suggesting broad maintenance of memory.

Explained via the paper, the treatment or condition label denotes: live attenuated yellow fever vaccine strain. A standard Ficoll-Paque protocol was used to isolate PBMCs from peripheral blood. Dynabeads CD4 and CD8 positive selection kits were used to isolate CD4 and CD8 T-cell fractions. TriZol was used to extract RNA from bulk PBMCs, from CD4 and CD8 fractions, and from dextramer-positive and dextramer-negative fractions. Here the chain combines TRBV20-1 and TRBJ1-2, with a tentative D gene TRBD1 over 6 matching bases. The starting material was CD4+ T cells sorted from PBMCs, obtained about 2 weeks after the first yellow fever vaccination. The clonotype was recovered from a man in his late teens or twenties who received the YFV17D yellow fever vaccine. The CDR3 is CSAKGGANYGYTF. The nucleotide sequence is given as TGCAGTGCTAAGGGGGGAGCTAACTATGGCTACACCTTC.